Listed below are T cell receptor beta chains from one sample, sequenced in a study of blood T cells in healthy people across ages. TCRdb re-called the 5' RACE reads with MiXCR, one entry per CDR3 protein. Of hundreds of thousands of distinct CDR3 sequences in the sample, around 62% are singletons; the top ten hold around a quarter. Sequencing was carried out using blood. The receptors come from a man aged 25 to 40 in good health. CDR3s include the opening cysteine and the closing phenylalanine or tryptophan. The D gene is left open where the match is weak. Not all rows give a size; the values are once, few, many and, for expanded clones, a class.

cdr3_length d_call j_call clone_size v_call cdr3_aa cdr3_nt
15 TRBD1 TRBJ1-5 . TRBV12-3/TRBV12-4 CASSNSGTGSWPQHF TGTGCCAGCAGCAACTCCGGGACAGGGTCTTGGCCCCAGCATTTT
14 TRBD1 TRBJ2-7 . TRBV27 CASSLKLQGNEQYF TGTGCCAGCAGTCTGAAACTACAGGGGAATGAGCAGTACTTC
15 TRBD2 TRBJ2-7 . TRBV6-1 CASIERGSVGNEQYF TGTGCCAGCATCGAGCGGGGGTCAGTTGGGAATGAGCAGTACTTC
15 . TRBJ2-1 . TRBV29-1 CSVPKPPPGGDEQFF TGCAGCGTTCCGAAGCCCCCCCCGGGTGGCGATGAGCAGTTCTTC
15 TRBD1 TRBJ1-1 few TRBV20-1 CSARALGQGILEAFF TGCAGTGCTAGAGCGTTGGGACAGGGTATTCTCGAAGCTTTCTTT
12 . TRBJ2-1 . TRBV6-5 CASGSYQETQFF TGTGCCAGTGGGAGCTATCAAGAGACCCAGTTCTTC
11 . TRBJ2-5 . TRBV27 CASSLGGRQYF TGTGCCAGCAGTTTAGGAGGACGGCAGTACTTC
13 . TRBJ2-1 few TRBV20-1 CSAIGPGNNEQFF TGCAGTGCTATAGGACCAGGAAACAATGAGCAGTTCTTC
13 . TRBJ2-7 . TRBV20-1 CSARGTSIGEQYF TGCAGTGCTAGGGGGACCTCCATTGGCGAGCAGTACTTC
12 . TRBJ2-1 . TRBV20-1 CSASAVGNEQFF TGCAGTGCTAGTGCGGTTGGCAATGAGCAGTTCTTC
14 TRBD1 TRBJ2-5 . TRBV15 CATSSVGTVGTQYF TGTGCCACCAGCAGCGTAGGGACAGTTGGGACCCAGTACTTC
15 TRBD2 TRBJ2-3 . TRBV4-2 CASSPPGLAELTQYF TGTGCCAGCAGCCCCCCGGGACTAGCGGAGTTAACGCAGTATTTT
15 . TRBJ1-1 . TRBV29-1 CSVGPTGGMNTEAFF TGCAGCGTTGGCCCGACAGGAGGTATGAACACTGAAGCTTTCTTT
10 . TRBJ1-1 many TRBV29-1 CSVFQVEAFF TGCAGCGTGTTTCAGGTGGAAGCTTTCTTT
16 TRBD1 TRBJ2-5 few TRBV29-1 CSVETFGQDSFETQYF TGCAGCGTTGAAACATTTGGACAGGATTCTTTCGAGACCCAGTACTTC
14 . TRBJ2-1 few TRBV20-1 CSARRGNTMNEQFF TGCAGTGCCCGGAGGGGGAATACGATGAATGAGCAGTTCTTC
17 TRBD1 TRBJ2-6 few TRBV29-1 CSVLSGQGGAGANVLTF TGCAGCGTCCTCTCGGGACAGGGAGGTGCTGGGGCCAACGTCCTGACTTTC
15 TRBD1 TRBJ1-2 . TRBV20-1 CSAVRDRGDLYGYTF TGCAGTGCTGTCCGGGACAGGGGCGATCTCTATGGCTACACCTTC
15 TRBD1 TRBJ1-3 . TRBV6-5 CASSSPGQGRNTIYF TGTGCCAGCAGTTCCCCGGGACAGGGAAGGAACACCATATATTTT
13 TRBD1 TRBJ1-1 . TRBV12-3/TRBV12-4 CASRRDRVSEAFF TGTGCCAGCAGAAGGGACAGGGTCTCTGAAGCTTTCTTT
16 . TRBJ2-2 once TRBV9 CASSSGAGRNTGELFF TGTGCCAGCAGCTCGGGGGCGGGACGGAACACCGGGGAGCTGTTTTTT
14 . TRBJ2-3 . TRBV29-1 CSVSDWGSTDTQYF TGCAGCGTTTCGGACTGGGGAAGCACAGATACGCAGTATTTT
11 . TRBJ2-1 . TRBV27 CASSLGHEQFF TGTGCCAGCAGTTTAGGGCATGAGCAGTTCTTC
16 . TRBJ1-2 . TRBV9 CASSEGGGGPNHGYTF TGTGCCAGCAGCGAGGGGGGCGGGGGACCAAACCATGGCTACACCTTC
14 TRBD2 TRBJ2-1 few TRBV29-1 CSVVTSGGYNEQFF TGCAGCGTAGTTACTAGCGGGGGATACAATGAGCAGTTCTTC
15 TRBD1 TRBJ2-7 . TRBV11-2 CASSPRMTGDYEQYF TGTGCCAGCAGCCCCAGAATGACAGGGGACTACGAGCAGTACTTC
16 . TRBJ2-7 . TRBV5-1 CASSFGTGPASYEQYF TGCGCCAGCAGCTTTGGTACAGGCCCCGCCTCCTACGAGCAGTACTTC
14 TRBD2 TRBJ2-1 . TRBV20-1 CSATSGGAYNEQFF TGCAGTGCTACTAGCGGGGGGGCCTACAATGAGCAGTTCTTC
13 . TRBJ2-4 few TRBV6-2/TRBV6-3 CASNMGGLSGQYF TGTGCCAGCAATATGGGCGGACTCTCGGGGCAGTACTTC
15 . TRBJ1-6 . TRBV12-3/TRBV12-4 CASSSGKWANSPLHF TGTGCCAGCAGCTCCGGGAAGTGGGCGAATTCACCCCTCCACTTT
11 . TRBJ2-5 . TRBV2 CARTEGETQYF TGTGCCAGAACCGAGGGGGAGACCCAGTACTTC
16 TRBD2 TRBJ2-3 . TRBV7-2 CASSLHGGALTDTQYF TGTGCCAGCAGCCTCCACGGGGGGGCTTTAACAGATACGCAGTATTTT
13 . TRBJ1-2 . TRBV24-1 CATSDRTAYGYTF TGTGCCACCAGTGATCGGACAGCTTATGGCTACACCTTC
13 TRBD2 TRBJ2-7 . TRBV20-1 CSAETSGAYEQYF TGCAGTGCCGAGACTAGCGGGGCCTACGAGCAGTACTTC
14 . TRBJ2-5 . TRBV4-3 CASSQGDLEGTQYF TGCGCCAGCAGCCAAGGAGACCTTGAGGGGACCCAGTACTTC
16 TRBD1 TRBJ2-7 few TRBV28 CASLSIGGQGAYEQYF TGTGCCAGCCTCTCAATTGGGGGACAGGGAGCCTACGAGCAGTACTTC
14 . TRBJ2-7 . TRBV4-3 CASSQVVQGSEQYF TGCGCCAGCAGCCAAGTAGTGCAGGGGAGCGAGCAGTACTTC
12 TRBD1 TRBJ2-1 many TRBV29-1 CRSGTGGGEQFF TGCAGATCCGGGACAGGGGGCGGTGAGCAGTTCTTC
15 TRBD2 TRBJ2-7 . TRBV29-1 CSVVSGGSGSYEQYF TGCAGCGTCGTATCGGGAGGATCCGGCTCCTACGAGCAGTACTTC
16 TRBD1 TRBJ2-3 . TRBV9 CASSVVEGASTDTQYF TGTGCCAGCAGCGTAGTTGAGGGGGCGAGCACAGATACGCAGTATTTT
13 . TRBJ1-5 many TRBV20-1 CSARRPGPQPQHF TGCAGTGCTAGGCGTCCAGGGCCCCAGCCCCAGCATTTT
14 TRBD2 TRBJ2-1 . TRBV9 CASSLGLALNEQFF TGTGCCAGCAGCTTAGGACTAGCTCTCAATGAGCAGTTCTTC
15 . TRBJ2-3 few TRBV25-1 CASSVDGGSTDTQYF TGTGCCAGCAGCGTGGATGGGGGGAGCACAGATACGCAGTATTTT
16 . TRBJ1-6 many TRBV27 CASSPIDPLGLPTLHF TGTGCCAGCAGCCCAATTGACCCTTTAGGTCTTCCGACCCTCCACTTT
14 TRBD1 TRBJ1-2 . TRBV28 CASSPTGGLVGYTF TGTGCCAGCAGCCCCACAGGGGGCCTTGTTGGCTACACCTTC
15 TRBD2 TRBJ2-7 . TRBV7-2 CASSASGSSGYEQYF TGTGCCAGCAGTGCCTCAGGCTCTAGCGGGTACGAGCAGTACTTC
16 . TRBJ2-1 few TRBV7-9 CASSLALKSGGDEQFF TGTGCCAGCAGCTTAGCGCTAAAGTCCGGGGGCGATGAGCAGTTCTTC
15 . TRBJ2-4 . TRBV11-2 CASSYFGGAKNIQYF TGTGCCAGCAGCTACTTTGGGGGAGCCAAAAACATTCAGTACTTC
15 TRBD2 TRBJ2-1 few TRBV12-5 CASGRTSGDRNEQFF TGTGCTAGTGGTCGTACTAGCGGGGATAGAAATGAGCAGTTCTTC
15 . TRBJ2-2 . TRBV6-1 CASAGAGLNTGELFF TGTGCCAGCGCCGGGGCAGGGCTGAACACCGGGGAGCTGTTTTTT
16 TRBD2 TRBJ2-1 once TRBV5-1 CASSWRTSSSYNEQFF TGCGCCAGCAGCTGGAGGACTAGCAGCTCATACAATGAGCAGTTCTTC
12 . TRBJ1-2 . TRBV20-1 CSAPKGDYGYTF TGCAGTGCTCCCAAGGGGGACTATGGCTACACCTTC
15 . TRBJ2-7 . TRBV27 CASSLSYGTPYEQYF TGTGCCAGCAGTTTATCATACGGCACGCCCTACGAGCAGTACTTC
14 . TRBJ1-4 . TRBV20-1 CSAAPGQGGEKLFF TGCAGTGCTGCGCCGGGGCAGGGAGGGGAAAAACTGTTTTTT